Below, 10 T cell receptor beta chains from the same sample are listed, as sequenced in a study of stem cell transplantation in POMP-related autoinflammatory disease. Produced via immunoSEQ multiplex PCR; TCRdb's table is partial and in-frame only. Of tens of thousands of clones in the sample, approximately 91% were seen once. This specimen was CD4+ T cells from PBMCs, taken after stem cell transplantation. The source is a human patient with POMP-related autoinflammation and immune dysregulation (PRAID). Some T cells may originate from the graft donor.

This chain links TRBV19 with TRBJ1-1; D is possibly TRBD1 (6 bases). The ends were cut back, 5 bases at V and 5 bases at J, with 9 bases in the middle. Germline assignment: CDR1 LNHDA and CDR2 SQIVND (reference sequence). This CDR3 comprises 12 residues. The CDR3 DNA reads as TGTGCCAGTAGTTTCAGGGGAACTGAAGCTTTCTTT. This gives the protein CASSFRGTEAFF.

This chain uses TRBV3-1 (or the pseudogene TRBV3-2) with TRBJ1-4, with D possibly TRBD1 on 5 matching bases. This CDR3 comprises 18 residues. Trimming took off 3 bases at V and 2 bases at J, with 19 bases between the two ends. Germline V CDR1 and CDR2: LGHDT, YNNKEL (reference sequence). CDR3 sequence reads: CASSQRRGSLETNEKLFF. The CDR3 DNA reads as TGTGCCAGCAGCCAGAGGAGGGGTAGTCTGGAGACTAATGAAAAACTGTTTTTT.

The chain couples TRBV5-1 to TRBJ1-2; 9 positions match TRBD1. With V trimmed by 4 bases and J by 4 bases, 5 bases remained unmatched. The CDR3 has 14 amino acids. Germline V gene sequence: CDR1 SGHRS, CDR2 YFSETQ. DNA of the CDR3: TGCGCCAGCAGCAGGACAGGGGAGAGCTATGGCTACACCTTC. Translated: CASSRTGESYGYTF.

The sample holds one count of this clone. This chain connects TRBV5-1 to TRBJ2-1; TRBD1 aligns across 10 bases. The CDR3 covers 15 residues. The germline V gene encodes CDR1 SGHRS and CDR2 YFSETQ. V was pared by 7 bases and J by 2 bases, with 6 bases of the junction left unmatched. CDR3 region: CASRPGQGPYNEQFF. The CDR3 coding sequence is TGCGCCAGCCGACCGGGACAGGGGCCCTACAATGAGCAGTTCTTC.

The chain couples TRBV2 to TRBJ1-2; D is unresolved. Germline V CDR1 and CDR2: SNHLY, FYNNEI. Trimming pared 6 bases from V and 5 bases from J, leaving 13 bases between. The CDR3 is 13 residues long. The CDR3 here is CASSPHEIYGYTF. The CDR3 DNA sequence: TGTGCCAGCAGCCCCCACGAGATTTATGGCTACACCTTC.

The V and J genes are TRBV7-9 and TRBJ1-2; tentative D call: TRBD1 (6 bases). The V and J ends lost 5 bases and 7 bases respectively, with 11 bases between them. This CDR3 has 12 residues. Germline loops: CDR1 SEHNR, CDR2 FQNEAQ (reference sequence). The CDR3 loop reads CASSVGDTGYTF. The CDR3 DNA sequence: TGTGCCAGCAGCGTAGGGGACACTGGCTACACCTTC.

The gene calls are TRBV27 and TRBJ2-6, with D unclear. Germline V gene sequence: CDR1 MNHEY, CDR2 SMNVEV (reference sequence). Between the trimmed V and J ends, which lost 5 bases and 2 bases, there was a span of 4 bases. The length of the CDR3 is 13 residues. In DNA form, the CDR3 reads TGTGCCAGCAGTCTCGCTGGGGCCAACGTCCTGACTTTC. Its protein is CASSLAGANVLTF.

This rearrangement joins TRBV5-1 to TRBJ2-1; 11 nucleotides agree with TRBD2. Per germline, CDR1 SGHRS and CDR2 YFSETQ. The CDR3 covers 15 residues. V lost 5 bases to trimming and J lost 2 bases; unmatched junction nucleotides: 3. The CDR3 sequence is CASSSLAGAYNEQFF. CDR3 nucleotides: TGCGCCAGCAGTTCACTAGCGGGGGCCTACAATGAGCAGTTCTTC.

The rearrangement uses TRBV12-3 or TRBV12-4 and TRBJ2-5; perhaps TRBD2 as D (5 bases). Trimming pared 6 bases from V and 5 bases from J, leaving 13 bases between. The CDR3 consists of 13 residues. The CDR3 nucleotides are TGTGCCAGCAGCTACCGGGATATGGAGACCCAGTACTTC. It is translated as CASSYRDMETQYF.

This rearrangement joins TRBV6-1 to TRBJ1-6; TRBD1 is a possible D gene (6 bases). The CDR3 is 15 amino acids. The germline V gene encodes CDR1 MNHNS and CDR2 SASEGT. V was clipped by 2 bases and J by 6 bases, with 11 bases between them. The CDR3 spells CASSELQGRNSPLHF. For the CDR3, the DNA is TGTGCCAGCAGTGAATTACAGGGACGTAATTCACCCCTCCACTTT.